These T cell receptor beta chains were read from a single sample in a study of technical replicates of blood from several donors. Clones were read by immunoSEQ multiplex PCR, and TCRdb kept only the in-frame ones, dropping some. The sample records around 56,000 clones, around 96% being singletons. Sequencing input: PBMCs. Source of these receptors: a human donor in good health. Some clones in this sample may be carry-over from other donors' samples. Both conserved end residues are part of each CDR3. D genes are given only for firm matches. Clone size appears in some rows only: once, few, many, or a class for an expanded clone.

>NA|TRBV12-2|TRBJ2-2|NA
CASRLVVAANRTVAGELFF
TGTGCAAGTCGCTTAGTAGTAGCGGCAAACCGAACAGTCGCCGGGGAGCTGTTTTTT
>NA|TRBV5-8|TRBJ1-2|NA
CASSTEGRWTYGYTF
TGTGCCAGCAGCACCGAGGGCAGATGGACCTATGGCTACACCTTC
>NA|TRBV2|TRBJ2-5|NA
CASSKRKGETQYF
TGTGCCAGCAGTAAGCGGAAGGGAGAGACCCAGTACTTC
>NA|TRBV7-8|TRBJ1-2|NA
CASSQGNYGYTF
TGTGCCAGCAGTCAGGGTAACTATGGCTACACCTTC
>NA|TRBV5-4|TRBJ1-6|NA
CASSLYGTIPTPLHF
TGTGCCAGCAGCTTGTATGGGACAATCCCGACACCCCTCCACTTT
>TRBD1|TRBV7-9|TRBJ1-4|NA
CASSLANRQGHEKLFF
TGTGCCAGCAGCTTAGCCAATAGACAGGGCCATGAAAAACTGTTTTTT
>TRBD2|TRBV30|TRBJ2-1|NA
CAWSVGLAGSYNEQFF
TGTGCCTGGAGTGTTGGGCTAGCGGGATCCTACAATGAGCAGTTCTTC
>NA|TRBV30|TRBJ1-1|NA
CAWSIAGQQNTEAFF
TGTGCCTGGAGTATCGCAGGCCAACAGAACACTGAAGCTTTCTTT
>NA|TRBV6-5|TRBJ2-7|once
CASSPQGGPYEQYF
TGTGCCAGCAGTCCTCAGGGAGGCCCCTACGAGCAGTACTTC
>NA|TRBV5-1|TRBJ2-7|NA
CASSLARGVYEQYF
TGCGCCAGCAGCTTGGCCAGGGGCGTCTACGAGCAGTACTTC
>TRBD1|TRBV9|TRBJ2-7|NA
CASSARAGTGGSYEQYF
TGTGCCAGCAGCGCGAGGGCCGGGACAGGGGGCTCCTACGAGCAGTACTTC
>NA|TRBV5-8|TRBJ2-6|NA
CASSLFGRSSGANVLTF
TGTGCCAGCAGCTTGTTTGGCCGGAGCTCTGGGGCCAACGTCCTGACTTTC
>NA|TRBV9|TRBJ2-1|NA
CASETGLGSYNEQFF
TGTGCCAGCGAGACAGGCCTCGGCTCCTACAATGAGCAGTTCTTC
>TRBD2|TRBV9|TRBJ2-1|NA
CASSVEGLGVDEQFF
TGTGCCAGCAGCGTAGAGGGACTAGGGGTCGATGAGCAGTTCTTC
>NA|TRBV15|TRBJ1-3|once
CATSRGISLRRMGNTIYF
TGTGCCACCAGCAGAGGAATCTCACTACGGAGAATGGGAAACACCATATATTTT
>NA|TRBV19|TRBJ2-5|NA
CASSIGGGAETQYF
TGTGCCAGTAGTATAGGGGGCGGGGCAGAGACCCAGTACTTC
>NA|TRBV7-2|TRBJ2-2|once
CASSRGTLNTGELFF
TGTGCCAGCAGCCGCGGGACGCTGAACACCGGGGAGCTGTTTTTT
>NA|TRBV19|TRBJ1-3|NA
CASRPTPGSGNTIYF
TGTGCCAGTAGACCTACTCCGGGCTCTGGAAACACCATATATTTT
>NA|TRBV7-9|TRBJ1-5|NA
CASSPGGGNQPQHF
TGTGCCAGCAGCCCGGGGGGCGGCAATCAGCCCCAGCATTTT
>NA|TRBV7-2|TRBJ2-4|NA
CASSLARENIQYF
TGTGCCAGCAGCTTAGCTCGGGAAAACATTCAGTACTTC
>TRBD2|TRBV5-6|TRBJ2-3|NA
CASSWLGLAGRTDTQYF
TGTGCCAGCAGCTGGCTCGGACTAGCGGGGCGCACAGATACGCAGTATTTT
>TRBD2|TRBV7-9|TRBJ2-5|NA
CASSFAGAIQETQYF
TGTGCCAGCAGCTTTGCGGGAGCGATCCAAGAGACCCAGTACTTC
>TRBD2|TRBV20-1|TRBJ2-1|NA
CSSGPSNEQFF
TGCTCTAGCGGACCCAGCAATGAGCAGTTCTTC
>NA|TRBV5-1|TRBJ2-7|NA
CASSDHWTDYEQYF
TGCGCCAGCAGCGACCACTGGACAGACTACGAGCAGTACTTC
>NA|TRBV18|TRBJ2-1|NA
CASSPPRREGDNEQFF
TGTGCCAGCTCACCACCGAGGAGGGAAGGGGACAATGAGCAGTTCTTC
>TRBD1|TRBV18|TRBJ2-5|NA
CASSPGTGDRKTQYF
TGTGCCAGCTCACCCGGGACAGGGGATAGGAAGACCCAGTACTTC
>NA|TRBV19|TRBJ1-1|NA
CASSIVVGNTEAFF
TGTGCCAGTAGTATTGTGGTCGGGAACACTGAAGCTTTCTTT
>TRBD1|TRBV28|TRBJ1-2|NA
CASRETGTGVGYTF
TGTGCCAGCAGAGAAACCGGGACAGGGGTTGGCTACACCTTC
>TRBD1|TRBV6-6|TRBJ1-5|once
CASREGQDNQPQHF
TGTGCCAGCAGAGAAGGACAGGACAATCAGCCCCAGCATTTT
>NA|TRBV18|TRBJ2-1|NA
CASSPPVLTPRYNEQFF
TGTGCCAGCTCACCACCTGTGCTAACTCCTCGCTACAATGAGCAGTTCTTC
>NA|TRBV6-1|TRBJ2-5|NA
CASSETQGTALGKTQYF
TGTGCCAGCAGTGAAACCCAGGGGACCGCGTTGGGGAAGACCCAGTACTTC
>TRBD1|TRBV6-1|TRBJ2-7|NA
CASSEALGQPSYEQYF
TGTGCCAGCAGTGAAGCGCTGGGACAGCCATCCTACGAGCAGTACTTC
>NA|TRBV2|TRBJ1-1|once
CASRGDFLVAFF
TGTGCCAGCAGGGGGGACTTCCTGGTAGCTTTCTTT
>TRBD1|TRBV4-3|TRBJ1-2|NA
CASSQGTGAIGYTF
TGCGCCAGCAGCCAAGGGACAGGGGCGATTGGCTACACCTTC
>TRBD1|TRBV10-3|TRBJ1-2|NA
CAISDQDRGGYGYTF
TGTGCCATCAGTGACCAGGACAGGGGGGGCTATGGCTACACCTTC
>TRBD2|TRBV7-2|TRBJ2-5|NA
CASSPRASGRQETQYF
TGTGCCAGCAGCCCACGGGCTAGCGGCCGCCAAGAGACCCAGTACTTC
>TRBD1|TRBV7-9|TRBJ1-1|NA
CASSLPGGNTEAFF
TGTGCCAGCAGCCTCCCAGGGGGCAACACTGAAGCTTTCTTT